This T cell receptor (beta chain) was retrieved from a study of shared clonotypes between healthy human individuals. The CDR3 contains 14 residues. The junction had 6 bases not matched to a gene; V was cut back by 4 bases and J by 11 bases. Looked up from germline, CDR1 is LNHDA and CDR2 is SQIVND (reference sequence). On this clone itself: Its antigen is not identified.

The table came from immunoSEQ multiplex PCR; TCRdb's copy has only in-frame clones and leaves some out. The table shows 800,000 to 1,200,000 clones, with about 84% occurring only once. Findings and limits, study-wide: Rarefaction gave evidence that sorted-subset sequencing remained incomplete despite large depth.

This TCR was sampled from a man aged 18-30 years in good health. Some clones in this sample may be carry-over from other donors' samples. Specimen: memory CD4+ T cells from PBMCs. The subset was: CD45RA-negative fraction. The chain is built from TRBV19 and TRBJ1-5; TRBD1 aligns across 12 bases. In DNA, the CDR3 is TGTGCCAGTAGTACCGGGACAGGGGGCTTAGCCCAGCATTTT. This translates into CASSTGTGGLAQHF.